Reported below is one TCR beta chain. TCRdb keeps only in-frame clones here, not all; method: immunoSEQ multiplex PCR. The sample gives approximately 160,000 clones, around 83% of which show up once; about 3.6% is in the top ten. This sample was included in a study of blood T cell repertoires in COVID-19. Study-wide background: T cells, B-cell-depleted T cells, or PBMCs supplied cDNA or gDNA.

CDR1 SGDLS and CDR2 YYNGEE come from the germline V gene. V was pared by 1 base and J by 3 bases, with 12 bases between. The CDR3 consists of 15 residues. Clinical history reported by participants formed the basis on which cohorts were assigned. Specimen: PBMCs or T cells enriched from blood (not recorded which). The sequence was obtained from a woman aged 45 to 65 in a cohort exposed to, infected with or recovered from COVID-19 (not recorded which). The J gene is TRBJ2-3, the V gene TRBV9; D perhaps matches TRBD1 (5 bases). Here the CDR3 reads CASSVYMGPTDTQYF. The CDR3 region has the DNA TGTGCCAGCAGCGTATATATGGGGCCTACAGATACGCAGTATTTT.